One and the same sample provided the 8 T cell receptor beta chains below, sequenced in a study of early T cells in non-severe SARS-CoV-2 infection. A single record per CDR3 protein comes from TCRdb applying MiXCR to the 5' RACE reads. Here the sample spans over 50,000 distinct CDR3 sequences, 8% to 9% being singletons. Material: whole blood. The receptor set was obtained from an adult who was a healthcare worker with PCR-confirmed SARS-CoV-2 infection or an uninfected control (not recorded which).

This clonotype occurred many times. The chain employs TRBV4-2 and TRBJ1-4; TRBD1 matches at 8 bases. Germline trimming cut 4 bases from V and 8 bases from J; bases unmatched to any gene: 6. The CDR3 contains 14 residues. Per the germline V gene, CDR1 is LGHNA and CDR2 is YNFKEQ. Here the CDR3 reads CASSPTGETEKLFF. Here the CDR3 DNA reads TGTGCCAGCAGCCCGACAGGGGAAACCGAAAAACTGTTTTTT.

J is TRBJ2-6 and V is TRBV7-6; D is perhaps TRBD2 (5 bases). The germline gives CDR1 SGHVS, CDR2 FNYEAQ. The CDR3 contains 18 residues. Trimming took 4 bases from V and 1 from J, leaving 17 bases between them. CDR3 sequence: CASSSRGEGGSGANVLTF. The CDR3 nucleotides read TGTGCCAGCAGCTCTCGGGGAGAGGGTGGATCTGGGGCCAACGTCCTGACTTTC.

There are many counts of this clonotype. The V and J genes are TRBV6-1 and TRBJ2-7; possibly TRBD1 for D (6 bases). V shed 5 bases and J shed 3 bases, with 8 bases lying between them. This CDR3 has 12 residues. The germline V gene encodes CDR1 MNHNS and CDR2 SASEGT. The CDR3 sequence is CASSKDSYEQYF. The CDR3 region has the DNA TGTGCCAGCAGTAAGGACAGCTACGAGCAGTACTTC.

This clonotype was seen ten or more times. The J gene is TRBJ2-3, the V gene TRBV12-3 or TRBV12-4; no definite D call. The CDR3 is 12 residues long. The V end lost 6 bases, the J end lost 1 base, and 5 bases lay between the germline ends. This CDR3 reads CASRRGTDTQYF. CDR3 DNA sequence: TGTGCCAGCAGGCGAGGCACAGATACGCAGTATTTT.

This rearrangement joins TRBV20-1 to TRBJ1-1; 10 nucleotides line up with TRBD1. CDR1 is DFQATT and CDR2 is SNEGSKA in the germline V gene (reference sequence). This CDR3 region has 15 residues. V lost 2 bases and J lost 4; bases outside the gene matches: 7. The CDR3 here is CSARPWTGGTTEAFF. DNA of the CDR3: TGCAGTGCTAGACCCTGGACAGGGGGAACCACTGAAGCTTTCTTT.

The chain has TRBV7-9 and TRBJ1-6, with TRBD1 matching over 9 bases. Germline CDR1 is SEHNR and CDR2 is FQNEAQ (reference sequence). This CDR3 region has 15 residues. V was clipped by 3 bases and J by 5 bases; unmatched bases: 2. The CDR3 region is CASSFGDRDNSPLHF. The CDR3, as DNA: TGTGCCAGCAGCTTTGGGGACAGGGATAATTCACCCCTCCACTTT.

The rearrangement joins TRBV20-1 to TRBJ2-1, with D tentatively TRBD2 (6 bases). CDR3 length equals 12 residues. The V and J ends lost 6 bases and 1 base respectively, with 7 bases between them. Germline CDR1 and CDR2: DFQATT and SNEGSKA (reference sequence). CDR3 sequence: CSAAGSYNEQFF. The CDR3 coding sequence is TGCAGTGCAGCGGGTTCCTACAATGAGCAGTTCTTC.

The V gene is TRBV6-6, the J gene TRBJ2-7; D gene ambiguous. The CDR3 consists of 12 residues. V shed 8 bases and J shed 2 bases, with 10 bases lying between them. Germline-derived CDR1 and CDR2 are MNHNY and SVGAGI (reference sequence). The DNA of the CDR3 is TGTGCCAGCGGCGACCCGGCCTACGAGCAGTACTTC. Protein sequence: CASGDPAYEQYF.